Listed here are 17 T cell receptor beta chains from one sample, sequenced in a study of PD-L1 blockade in urothelial cancer. Produced via immunoSEQ multiplex PCR; TCRdb's table is partial and in-frame only. The sample has tens of thousands of clones; about 88% are singletons. The sample in question was PBMCs, obtained around atezolizumab (anti-PD-L1) treatment. These receptors were taken from a man over 45 with urothelial cancer.

This chain links TRBV7-9 with TRBJ2-5; D remains unclear. Between the trimmed V and J ends, which lost 2 bases and 2 bases, there was a span of 9 bases. The length of the CDR3 is 14 residues. Germline loops: CDR1 SEHNR, CDR2 FQNEAQ (reference sequence). The CDR3 DNA is TGTGCCAGCAGCTTAATTTCAGAACAAGAGACCCAGTACTTC. Residues: CASSLISEQETQYF. Filled out from reference TRBV7-9 and TRBJ2-5, the complete variable domain reads DTGVSQNPRHKITKRGQNVTFRCDPISEHNRLYWYRQTLGQGPEFLTYFQNEAQLEKSRLLSDRFSAERPKGSFSTLEIQRTEQGDSAMYLCASSLISEQETQYFGPGTRLLVL.

The chain carries TRBV27 and TRBJ2-1; a weak D match, TRBD1 (9 bases). Germline CDR1 is MNHEY and CDR2 is SMNVEV (reference sequence). Deletions cut 7 bases from V and 10 bases from J, with 32 bases between. The length of the CDR3 is 18 residues. CDR3 DNA: TGTGCCAGCACTCCACCGGGAGGGGGGACAGGGAGGAAAGGGGAGCAGTTCTTC. The encoded protein is CASTPPGGGTGRKGEQFF.

The chain recombines TRBV18 with TRBJ1-4; no firm D call. The CDR3 extends over 15 amino acids. Germline CDR1 reads KGHSH; CDR2 reads LQKENI. V gave up 1 base and J gave up 4 bases, with 10 bases separating them. The CDR3 is CASSPREGSNEKLFF. The DNA for the CDR3 is TGTGCCAGCTCACCACGGGAGGGAAGTAATGAAAAACTGTTTTTT.

Concerning this clone: A read error may produce the germline difference seen at one junction end. The chain is built from TRBV7-7 and TRBJ2-2, with D tentatively TRBD2 (7 bases). The CDR3 loop spans 15 amino acids. CDR1 SSHAT and CDR2 FNYEAQ come from the germline V gene (reference sequence). CDR3 nucleotide sequence: TGTGCTAGCAGCCCAGACGGGGGGCATGGCGGGGAGCTGTTTTTT. Protein product: CASSPDGGHGGELFF.

The V call is TRBV25-1, the J call TRBJ2-7; the D gene is possibly TRBD1 (7 bases). Per the germline V gene, CDR1 is MGHDK and CDR2 is SYGVNS. Between the trimmed V and J ends, which lost 4 bases and 2 bases, there was a span of 12 bases. This CDR3 spans 14 amino acids. The DNA of the CDR3 is TGTGCCAGCAGTGCCGGCAGGGGGGCCTACGAGCAGTACTTC. Encoded protein: CASSAGRGAYEQYF.

This chain connects TRBV30 to TRBJ1-1; possible D gene TRBD1, 5 bases. There are 13 residues in the CDR3. Per germline, CDR1 GTSNPN and CDR2 SVGIG (reference sequence). Trimming pared 0 bases from V and 7 bases from J, leaving 12 bases between. The CDR3 bases are TGTGCCTGGAGTGTACGCGCGGGACTTGAAGCTTTCTTT. Its protein is CAWSVRAGLEAFF.

V gene TRBV6-4 combines with J gene TRBJ2-2; 9 bases align to TRBD2. Germline-derived CDR1 and CDR2 are MRHNA and SNTAGT. Trimming took 4 bases from V and 5 from J; bases not matched to a gene: 5. The CDR3 is 15 residues long. Written as DNA, the CDR3 is TGTGCCAGCAGTGTCGCGGGGGGGCCGACCGGGGAGCTGTTTTTT. It specifies CASSVAGGPTGELFF.

The chain carries TRBV14 and TRBJ1-2; 9 nucleotides align to TRBD1. Germline-derived CDR1 and CDR2 are SGHDN and FVKESK. The CDR3 spans 15 residues. The trim removed 4 bases at V and 8 bases at J, leaving 11 bases unmatched. In DNA form, the CDR3 reads TGTGCCAGCAGCCTAGAGACAGGGGGACGTTACGGCTACACCTTC. It codes for CASSLETGGRYGYTF.

This chain links TRBV9 with TRBJ2-7, with 9 nucleotides matching TRBD1. This CDR3 spans 16 amino acids. The V gene end was trimmed by 4 bases and the J gene end by 4 bases; junction bases not matched to a gene: 12. In germline, CDR1 is SGDLS, CDR2 YYNGEE. The CDR3 DNA reads as TGTGCCAGCAGCACCAGTCCCGGGACAGGGATTTACGAGCAGTACTTC. Its protein is CASSTSPGTGIYEQYF.

CDR3 protein: CASSPGAGGDEQYF. The CDR3 DNA is TGTGCCAGCAGCCCGGGGGCAGGGGGTGACGAGCAGTACTTC. This sequence joins TRBV7-9 and TRBJ2-7; D is perhaps TRBD1 (7 bases). V lost 5 bases, J lost 5 bases, and 16 bases lay in between. The CDR3 consists of 14 residues. CDR1 is SEHNR and CDR2 is FQNEAQ in the germline V gene (reference sequence).

The chain is built from TRBV19 and TRBJ2-7; 9 nucleotides match TRBD2. The CDR3 consists of 15 residues. The J segment lost 5 bases and the V segment lost 4 bases, leaving 9 bases of the junction unmatched. CDR1 is LNHDA, CDR2 SQIVND, per germline (reference sequence). The CDR3 here is CASSSSGSVIHEQYF. CDR3 DNA: TGTGCCAGTAGTAGTAGCGGGAGCGTAATCCACGAGCAGTACTTC.

This rearrangement joins TRBV5-1 to TRBJ1-2, with a weak D call TRBD1 (5 bases). This CDR3 spans 14 amino acids. From germline, CDR1 is SGHRS and CDR2 YFSETQ. With 4 bases removed from V and 8 bases from J, the gap between germline ends came to 18 bases. The CDR3 sequence: CASSPTGLIGGYTF. For the CDR3, the DNA is TGCGCCAGCAGCCCTACAGGCCTCATAGGGGGCTACACCTTC.

The chain joins TRBV30 to TRBJ1-4; D is ambiguous. CDR1 is GTSNPN, CDR2 SVGIG, per germline (reference sequence). V lost 7 bases and J lost 4, with 13 bases in between. This CDR3 has 13 amino acids. This CDR3 is CASLGADNEKLFF. In DNA form, the CDR3 reads TGTGCCTCCCTGGGAGCCGATAATGAAAAACTGTTTTTT. Full variable domain (missing parts from reference TRBV30 and TRBJ1-4): SQTIHQWPATLVQPVGSPLSLECTVEGTSNPNLYWYRQAAGRGLQLLFYSVGIGQISSEVPQNLSASRPQDRQFILSSKKLLLSDSGFYLCASLGADNEKLFFGSGTQLSVL.

The genes are TRBV30 and TRBJ1-6, with TRBD1 identical over 9 bases. V was clipped by 3 bases and J by 2 bases; unmatched bases: 8. The CDR3 has 17 amino acids. Germline V gene sequence: CDR1 GTSNPN, CDR2 SVGIG (reference sequence). The CDR3 region is CAWRPTGGSAYNSPLHF. The DNA for the CDR3 is TGTGCCTGGAGACCTACAGGGGGCAGCGCCTATAATTCACCCCTCCACTTT.

This clone was observed a handful of times. The chain links TRBV19 to TRBJ2-7, with D perhaps TRBD1 (6 bases). V lost 6 bases, J lost 6 bases, and 12 bases lay in between. CDR3 length: 12 residues. Germline V gives CDR1 LNHDA, CDR2 SQIVND (reference sequence). The CDR3, as DNA: TGTGCCAGTAGCCCAGGGGTCTCCGAGCAGTACTTC. As protein: CASSPGVSEQYF.

V and J are TRBV7-2 and TRBJ2-3; perhaps TRBD2 as D (7 bases). Germline CDR1 reads SGHTA; CDR2 reads FQGNSA. The CDR3 length is 13 residues. Trimming removed 10 bases at V and 10 bases at J, with 21 bases between. This chain's CDR3 is CATQRGWGGPQYF. The DNA of the CDR3 is TGTGCCACCCAGCGGGGATGGGGGGGGCCGCAGTATTTT. The variable domain in full, completed from reference TRBV7-2 and TRBJ2-3, reads GAGVSQSPSNKVTEKGKDVELRCDPISGHTALYWYRQSLGQGLEFLIYFQGNSAPDKSGLPSDRFSAERTGGSVSTLTIQRTQQEDSAVYLCATQRGWGGPQYFGPGTRLTVL.

This chain joins TRBV6-6 and TRBJ1-1; D possibly corresponds to TRBD1 (6 bases). The CDR3 runs to 14 residues. Trimming pared 2 bases from V and 7 bases from J, leaving 14 bases between. Germline CDR1 and CDR2: MNHNY and SVGAGI (reference sequence). The CDR3 sequence: CASSYPPDSFEAFF. CDR3 nucleotide sequence: TGTGCCAGCAGTTACCCTCCGGACAGCTTTGAAGCTTTCTTT.